This T cell receptor (beta chain) was identified during a study of cytomegalovirus exposure and HLA in healthy donors. Trimming stripped 3 bases from V and 5 bases from J, with 23 bases between. Germline values: CDR1 SNHLY, CDR2 FYNNEI. CDR3 length equals 17 residues. On this clone: The antigen is not known.

Findings and caveats of the study: Near-uniform donor sequencing depth was presumed by presence/absence analyses. Data from an earlier analysis indicated that most TCR beta V segments were productive either about 90% or about 30% of the time. The study labeled approximately 150 TCR beta chains cytomegalovirus-associated.

Primers included in the PCR were 60 Vbeta and 13 Jbeta primers. Only in-frame clones appear in the TCRdb table, and some are missing; sequencing was by immunoSEQ multiplex PCR. This table holds 130,000 to 150,000 clones, around 79% found once. J is TRBJ2-7 and V is TRBV2; a possible D gene is TRBD1 (5 bases). The sequencing sample was made of PBMCs. The clonotype was recovered from a man between 25 and 39 years old in good health and CMV-seropositive. The CDR3 coding sequence is TGTGCCAGCAGTGAGATGAACAGGTTCAATCGAAGGCACGAGCAGTACTTC. Protein: CASSEMNRFNRRHEQYF.